Following are 5 T cell receptor beta chains from one sample sequenced in a study of PD-1 blockade in mismatch repair-deficient tumors. No antigen is known for these receptors. Sequenced by immunoSEQ multiplex PCR; TCRdb stores in-frame clones only, minus some. Here the sample spans around 14,000 clones, under 90% being singletons. Time point in this sample: roughly ten-day in vitro stimulation with candidate neoantigen peptide 5. The specimen was cells cultured in vitro, collected from a patient treated with pembrolizumab. These receptors came from an adult with mismatch repair-deficient cancer.

The genes are TRBV5-4 and TRBJ1-2; the D gene is possibly TRBD1 (5 bases). Looked up from germline, CDR1 is SGHNT and CDR2 is YYREEE (reference sequence). The CDR3 length is 16 residues. V dropped 3 bases and J dropped 8 bases, with 23 bases sitting between them. The CDR3 DNA follows: TGTGCCAGCAGCTCCCCCGAGGGGCTATCGACTAGCGGCTACACCTTC. As protein: CASSSPEGLSTSGYTF. Full variable domain (rest looked up from reference TRBV5-4 and TRBJ1-2): ETGVTQSPTHLIKTRGQQVTLRCSSQSGHNTVSWYQQALGQGPQFIFQYYREEENGRGNFPPRFSGLQFPNYSSELNVNALELDDSALYLCASSSPEGLSTSGYTFGSGTRLTVV.

The chain joins TRBV28 to TRBJ2-5; D might be TRBD1 (5 bases). The CDR3 consists of 16 residues. The ends were cut back, 4 bases at V and 1 base at J, with 16 bases in the middle. Germline-derived CDR1 and CDR2 are MDHEN and SYDVKM. CDR3 DNA sequence: TGTGCCAGCAGTTCGCGACAGCTGGGGTCCCAAGAGACCCAGTACTTC. Its translation is CASSSRQLGSQETQYF.

The CDR3 reads CASSLDRDRGYNEQFF. CDR3 in DNA: TGCGCCAGCAGCTTGGATAGGGACAGGGGGTACAATGAGCAGTTCTTC. The chain couples TRBV5-1 to TRBJ2-1, with 11 bases aligning to TRBD1. V was clipped by 0 bases and J by 4 bases; unmatched bases: 3. Germline V gene lookup returns CDR1 SGHRS and CDR2 YFSETQ. The CDR3 length is 16 residues.

This rearrangement joins TRBV2 to TRBJ1-1; 7 bases are shared with TRBD1. Germline CDR1 is SNHLY and CDR2 is FYNNEI. CDR3 size: 15 residues. V was pared by 6 bases and J by 3 bases, with 10 bases of the junction left unmatched. The chain's CDR3 is CASSGEGGLYTEAFF. CDR3 DNA sequence: TGTGCCAGCAGCGGCGAAGGGGGCCTCTACACTGAAGCTTTCTTT.

This clone was observed a few times. V usage is TRBV5-1 and J usage is TRBJ2-7; no reliable D call. Trimming left V 4 bases short and J 1 base short, with 9 bases between. Germline loops: CDR1 SGHRS, CDR2 YFSETQ. CDR3 length: 13 amino acids. The CDR3 nucleotides are TGCGCCAGCAGCATCGGGCTATCCTACGAGCAGTACTTC. This sequence encodes CASSIGLSYEQYF. The full variable domain, with the rest looked up from reference TRBV5-1 and TRBJ2-7, is KAGVTQTPRYLIKTRGQQVTLSCSPISGHRSVSWYQQTPGQGLQFLFEYFSETQRNKGNFPGRFSGRQFSNSRSEMNVSTLELGDSALYLCASSIGLSYEQYFGPGTRLTVT.